This TCR beta chain came from a study of OX40 agonist ivuxolimab in advanced cancers. Study-level background: Hepatocellular carcinoma, melanoma, renal cell or head and neck cancer was diagnosed in the dose-escalation patients.

Study observations and caveats: Antigen specificity of clonally expanded peripheral T cells was not established. By week 6 at 0.1 to 3.0 mg/kg, blood CD4+ and CD8+ T cells had expanded clonally. Expanded clones were, on average, more numerous among CD8+ T cells than CD4+.

Assay: immunoSEQ multiplex PCR; the TCRdb copy retains only in-frame clones and omits some. The sample includes some 97,000 clones, 80% to 95% seen only once; the top ten take about 0.51%. CDR1 KGHSH and CDR2 LQKENI come from the germline V gene. V shed 6 bases, J shed 0 bases, and the junction held 9 bases outside the gene matches. CDR3 length equals 17 residues. Details on this clone: Its antigen remains unidentified.

Sequences were derived from CD4+ or CD8+ T cells sorted from blood, sampled in a trial of the OX40 agonist ivuxolimab. The chain has TRBV18 and TRBJ2-3; 10 nucleotides match TRBD2. The clonotype was recovered from an adult with an advanced solid tumor such as melanoma, head and neck, liver or kidney cancer. The CDR3 here is CASSPGLAVPSTDTQYF. The CDR3 DNA sequence: TGTGCCAGCTCGCCCGGACTAGCGGTACCTAGCACAGATACGCAGTATTTT.